Listed below are T cell receptor beta chains from one sample, sequenced in a study of blood T cell repertoires in COVID-19. Only in-frame clones appear in the TCRdb table, and some are missing; sequencing was by immunoSEQ multiplex PCR. Of 250,000 or so clones in the sample, around 80% are singletons; the top ten hold 1.5% to 2%. Sample: peripheral blood. Every receptor here comes from a woman of 80 years or more with acute or convalescent COVID-19. Each CDR3 is given with its conserved first and last residue. Fields, in order: J gene, clone size, CDR3 length, D gene, V gene, CDR3 protein, CDR3 DNA. D genes are given only for firm matches. Not every row has a clone size; where given, it reads once, few, many or a size class.

TRBJ2-1 | NA | 16 | NA | TRBV12-5 | CASESTSVQGNNEQFF | TGTGCTAGTGAGTCAACGTCCGTACAGGGAAACAATGAGCAGTTCTTC
TRBJ1-3 | NA | 16 | NA | TRBV18 | CASSPWTSGSYSTIYF | TGTGCCAGCTCACCGTGGACTAGCGGGAGTTACAGCACCATATATTTT
TRBJ2-7 | once | 12 | TRBD1 | TRBV18 | CASSNKGDRVHF | TGTGCCAGCTCGAACAAAGGGGACAGGGTCCACTTC
TRBJ2-3 | NA | 16 | TRBD2 | TRBV11-2 | CASSPIVSGTTDTQYF | TGTGCCAGCAGCCCCATTGTCAGCGGGACCACAGATACGCAGTATTTT
TRBJ2-7 | NA | 13 | TRBD1 | TRBV27 | CASSMDRGGEQYF | TGTGCCAGCAGCATGGACAGGGGGGGCGAGCAGTACTTC
TRBJ2-7 | NA | 15 | TRBD1 | TRBV5-5 | CASSLASTGTYEQYF | TGTGCCAGCAGCTTGGCCTCGACAGGGACCTACGAGCAGTACTTC
TRBJ2-7 | once | 14 | NA | TRBV6-2/TRBV6-3 | CASSFLEKAYEQYF | TGTGCCAGCAGTTTCCTGGAGAAAGCCTACGAGCAGTACTTC
TRBJ2-7 | NA | 16 | TRBD2 | TRBV5-5 | CASSLVGTSALGEQYF | TGTGCCAGCAGCTTAGTCGGGACTAGCGCCTTGGGGGAGCAGTACTTC
TRBJ2-1 | NA | 15 | TRBD1 | TRBV6-5 | CASRGDRGLYNEQFF | TGTGCCAGCAGGGGGGACAGGGGGCTATACAATGAGCAGTTCTTC
TRBJ2-7 | NA | 14 | NA | TRBV28 | CASSTLQGPYEQYF | TGTGCCAGCAGCACCTTACAGGGACCCTACGAGCAGTACTTC
TRBJ1-4 | NA | 15 | NA | TRBV28 | CASSLSGGLNEKLFF | TGTGCCAGCAGTTTGTCGGGGGGGCTTAATGAAAAACTGTTTTTT
TRBJ2-7 | few | 14 | NA | TRBV11-2 | CASSLGRVQSEQYF | TGTGCCAGCAGCTTAGGGCGGGTACAGTCCGAGCAGTACTTC
TRBJ1-3 | NA | 17 | TRBD1 | TRBV5-6 | CASSLVEGANSGNTIYF | TGTGCCAGCAGCTTGGTTGAGGGGGCGAACTCTGGAAACACCATATATTTT
TRBJ2-3 | NA | 12 | NA | TRBV18 | CASSAYTDTQYF | TGTGCCAGCTCTGCGTACACAGATACGCAGTATTTT
TRBJ1-1 | NA | 13 | NA | TRBV25-1 | CASSESGFTEAFF | TGTGCCAGCAGTGAATCGGGGTTCACTGAAGCTTTCTTT
TRBJ2-3 | NA | 17 | TRBD2 | TRBV5-1 | CASSRGQLAERTDTQYF | TGCGCCAGCAGCCGGGGCCAACTAGCGGAGCGCACAGATACGCAGTATTTT
TRBJ1-5 | NA | 16 | TRBD1 | TRBV5-8 | CASSAIPGQYNQPQHF | TGTGCCAGCAGCGCAATTCCGGGACAGTACAATCAGCCCCAGCATTTT